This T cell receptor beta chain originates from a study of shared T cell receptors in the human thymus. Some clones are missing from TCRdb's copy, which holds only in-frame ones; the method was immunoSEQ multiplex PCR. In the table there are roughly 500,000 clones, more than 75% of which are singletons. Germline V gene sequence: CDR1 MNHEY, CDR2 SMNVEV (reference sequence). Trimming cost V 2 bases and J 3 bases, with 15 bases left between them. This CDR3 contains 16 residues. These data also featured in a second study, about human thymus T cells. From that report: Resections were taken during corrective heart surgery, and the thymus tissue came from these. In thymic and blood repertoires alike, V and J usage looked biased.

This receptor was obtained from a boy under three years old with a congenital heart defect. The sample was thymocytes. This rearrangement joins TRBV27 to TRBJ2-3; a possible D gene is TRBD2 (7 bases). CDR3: CASSLKGEGRTDTQYF. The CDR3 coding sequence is TGTGCCAGCAGTTTAAAGGGGGAGGGCCGTACAGATACGCAGTATTTT.